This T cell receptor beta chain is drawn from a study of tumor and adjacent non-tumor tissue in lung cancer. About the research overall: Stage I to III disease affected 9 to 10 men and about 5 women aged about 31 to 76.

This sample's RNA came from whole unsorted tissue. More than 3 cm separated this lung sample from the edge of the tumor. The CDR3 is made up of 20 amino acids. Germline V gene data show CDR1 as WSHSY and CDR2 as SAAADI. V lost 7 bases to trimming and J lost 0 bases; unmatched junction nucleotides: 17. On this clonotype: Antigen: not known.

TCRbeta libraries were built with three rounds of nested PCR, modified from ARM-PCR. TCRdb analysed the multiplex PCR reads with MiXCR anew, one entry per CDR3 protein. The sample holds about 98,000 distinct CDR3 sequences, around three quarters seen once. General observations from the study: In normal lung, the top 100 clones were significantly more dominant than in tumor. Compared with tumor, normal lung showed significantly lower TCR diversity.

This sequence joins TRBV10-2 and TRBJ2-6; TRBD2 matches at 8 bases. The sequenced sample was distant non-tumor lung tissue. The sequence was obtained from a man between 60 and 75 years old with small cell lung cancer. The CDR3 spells CASNGSGTSGTRSGANVLTF. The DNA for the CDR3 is TGCGCCAGCAATGGGTCGGGTACTAGCGGTACCCGCTCTGGGGCCAACGTCCTGACTTTC.